Here is one T cell receptor (beta chain) with its context. Trimming took off 2 bases at V and 0 bases at J, with 10 bases between the two ends. CDR3 size: 15 residues. CDR1 is MDHEN and CDR2 is SYDVKM in the germline V gene. The data were produced by immunoSEQ multiplex PCR, yet TCRdb's version contains in-frame clones alone and is incomplete. The table includes under 200,000 clones, more than 65% detected once. The data originate from a study of cytotoxic CD8 clonotypes in ibrutinib-treated CLL. The specimen comprised PBMCs, sampled after 12 months of ibrutinib treatment. The clonotype comes from a human donor with chronic lymphocytic leukemia. V usage is TRBV28 and J usage is TRBJ1-1; D gene uncertain. CDR3 nucleotides: TGTGCCAGCAGTTTAAATCCACGAATGAACACTGAAGCTTTCTTT. Amino acid sequence: CASSLNPRMNTEAFF.